This note documents a single T cell receptor beta chain sequence. The target antigen is unknown. The blood volume drawn from each donor was 2 to 3 ml. This sample was included in a study of monozygotic twins with inflammatory bowel disease. Each CDR3 protein gets one entry in TCRdb, which reprocessed the 5' RACE reads and gives no DNA. The sample holds about 110,000 distinct CDR3 sequences. The CDR3 is made up of 16 amino acids. Germline values: CDR1 MDHEN, CDR2 SYDVKM. Study results and limitations: Healthy co-twins had higher TCRbeta inverse Simpson diversity than their IBD twins. Evidence did not back any single strong signal or clonotype linked to IBD. The data offered no way to tell different T cell subtypes apart.

The source is a human donor with ulcerative colitis or Crohn's disease, or a healthy co-twin of an affected twin (not recorded which). The chain is built from TRBV28 and TRBJ1-5; TCRdb's D gene call, TRBD1, goes unchecked for lack of DNA. The sequenced sample consisted of blood. CDR3 loop: CASSLWGTGSNQPQHF.